This T cell receptor (beta chain) stems from a study of T cells in localized non-small cell lung cancer. General study results and limits: Clonality peaked in uninvolved adjacent lung rather than tumor.

This clone appeared a single time. Its antigen remains unknown. Generated by immunoSEQ multiplex PCR, the TCRdb table keeps only in-frame clones and is missing some. The sample records fewer than 40,000 clones, approximately 91% being singletons. Sequencing was performed on peripheral blood, taken before any cancer treatment. The sequence was obtained from a female donor older than 55 with stage I lung adenocarcinoma.

The CDR3 nucleotides read TGTGCCAGCAGCCCCGGGACAGGGGTCTCTAATGAGCAGTTCTTC. Residues: CASSPGTGVSNEQFF. The chain recombines TRBV27 with TRBJ2-1; TRBD1 matches 10 bases. This CDR3 spans 15 amino acids. The junction had 9 bases not matched to a gene; V was cut back by 6 bases and J by 7 bases. Germline CDR1 MNHEY, CDR2 SMNVEV (reference sequence).